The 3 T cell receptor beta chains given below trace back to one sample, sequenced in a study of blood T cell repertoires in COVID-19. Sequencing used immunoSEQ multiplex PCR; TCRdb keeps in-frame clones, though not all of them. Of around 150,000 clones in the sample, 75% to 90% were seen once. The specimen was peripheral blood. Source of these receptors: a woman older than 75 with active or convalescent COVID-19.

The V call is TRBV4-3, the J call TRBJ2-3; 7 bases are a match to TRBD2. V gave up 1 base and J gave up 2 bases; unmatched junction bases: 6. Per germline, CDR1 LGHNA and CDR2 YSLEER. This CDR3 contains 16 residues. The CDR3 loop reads CASSQGASGLTDTQYF. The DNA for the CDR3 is TGCGCCAGCAGCCAAGGGGCTAGCGGACTCACAGATACGCAGTATTTT.

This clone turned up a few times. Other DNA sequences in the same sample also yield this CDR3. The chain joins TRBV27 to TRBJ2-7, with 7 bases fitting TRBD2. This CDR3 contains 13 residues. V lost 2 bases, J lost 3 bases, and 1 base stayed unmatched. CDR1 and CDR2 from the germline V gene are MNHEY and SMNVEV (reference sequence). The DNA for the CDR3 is TGTGCCAGCAGTTTAGGGGAGGGCTACGAGCAGTACTTC. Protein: CASSLGEGYEQYF.

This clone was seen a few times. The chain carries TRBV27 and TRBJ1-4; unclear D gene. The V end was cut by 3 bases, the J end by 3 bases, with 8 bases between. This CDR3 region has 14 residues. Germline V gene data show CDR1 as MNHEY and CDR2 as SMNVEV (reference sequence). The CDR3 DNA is TGTGCCAGCAGTTTCCGAAACTCTAATGAAAAACTGTTTTTT. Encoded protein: CASSFRNSNEKLFF.